The 28 T cell receptor beta chains given below trace back to one sample, sequenced in a study of blood T cells in healthy people across ages. A J-beta primer mix and a sample-barcoded 5' primer were used in a second PCR of roughly 7 to 12 cycles. Using its own MiXCR run on the 5' RACE reads, TCRdb lists one record per CDR3 protein. Of roughly 1,800,000 distinct CDR3 sequences detected, around 50% appear once; the ten largest clones hold over 2%. The sequenced sample consisted of blood. These receptors were taken from a woman aged 40 to 50 in good health.

This clonotype has more than one count but fewer than ten. The rearrangement joins TRBV7-2 to TRBJ2-5; maybe TRBD2 (5 bases). V was pared by 5 bases and J by 5 bases, with 12 bases between. The CDR3 totals 13 residues. Germline V gene lookup returns CDR1 SGHTA and CDR2 FQGNSA. The CDR3 reads CASSQRTAETQYF. CDR3 nucleotide sequence: TGTGCCAGCAGCCAGCGGACTGCGGAGACCCAGTACTTC.

This clonotype occurred a few times. V gene TRBV9 combines with J gene TRBJ2-5; 7 bases are a match to TRBD1. This CDR3 has 15 amino acids. Germline V gene lookup returns CDR1 SGDLS and CDR2 YYNGEE. V was pared by 4 bases and J by 5 bases, with 11 bases of the junction left unmatched. The CDR3 sequence: CASSTTTTGMETQYF. CDR3 bases: TGTGCCAGCAGCACAACGACGACAGGGATGGAGACCCAGTACTTC.

This clonotype was recorded many times. Germline is not matched at one junction end, which may reflect a read error. The V call is TRBV6-2 or TRBV6-3, the J call TRBJ2-7; D ambiguous. The CDR3 is 13 amino acids. The germline gives CDR1 MNHEY, CDR2 SVGEGT. Written as DNA, the CDR3 is TGCGCCAGCAGCTACAGTCGGTCCTACGAGCAGTACTTC. This codes for CASSYSRSYEQYF.

The chain recombines TRBV15 with TRBJ2-1; 9 bases match TRBD1. The CDR3 contains 17 residues. Germline loops: CDR1 LNHNV, CDR2 YYDKDF (reference sequence). The J segment lost 8 bases and the V segment lost 2 bases, leaving 13 bases of the junction unmatched. CDR3 sequence reads: CATSRLFAGTGLHEQFF. For the CDR3, the DNA is TGTGCCACCAGCAGACTCTTTGCCGGGACAGGGTTGCATGAGCAGTTCTTC.

The chain links TRBV6-2 or TRBV6-3 to TRBJ2-1; D gene unclear. Germline lookup yields CDR1 MNHEY and CDR2 SVGEGT. The CDR3 loop spans 11 amino acids. The V and J ends lost 1 base and 8 bases respectively, with 3 bases between them. The CDR3 reads CASSYFDEQFF. The DNA of the CDR3 is TGTGCCAGCAGTTACTTTGATGAGCAGTTCTTC.

This clonotype was counted only a few times. This rearrangement joins TRBV20-1 to TRBJ2-3, with TRBD2 matching over 7 bases. Germline values: CDR1 DFQATT, CDR2 SNEGSKA (reference sequence). Trimming removed 3 bases from V and 3 bases from J; junction bases left unmatched: 9. The CDR3 contains 15 residues. The CDR3 nucleotides are TGCAGTGCTAGTCCTACCCCGGGGGGAACAGATACGCAGTATTTT. It translates to CSASPTPGGTDTQYF.

The chain carries TRBV12-3 or TRBV12-4 and TRBJ2-4; maybe TRBD1 (5 bases). The length of the CDR3 is 14 residues. V was cut by 6 bases and J by 3 bases, with 12 bases left in between. DNA for the CDR3: TGTGCCAGCAGCCCAATAGGGGACAAAAACATTCAGTACTTC. The encoded protein is CASSPIGDKNIQYF.

This clonotype was counted ten times or more. The chain employs TRBV4-3 and TRBJ2-5; weak D call: TRBD1 (6 bases). The V end was cut by 5 bases, the J end by 2 bases, with 12 bases between. Germline V gene data show CDR1 as LGHNA and CDR2 as YSLEER. The CDR3 runs 14 residues. CDR3 nucleotide sequence: TGCGCCAGCAGCGCACGGACAGCTCAAGAGACCCAGTACTTC. Protein product: CASSARTAQETQYF.

V usage is TRBV11-2 and J usage is TRBJ2-1, with TRBD2 identical over 13 bases. The CDR3 extends over 17 amino acids. Germline V gene data show CDR1 as SGHAT and CDR2 as FQNNGV. The V and J ends lost 4 bases and 4 bases, in that order; junction bases with no gene match: 7. CDR3 loop: CASSSRLAGGPYNEQFF. CDR3 coding DNA: TGTGCCAGCAGCTCGCGACTAGCGGGGGGCCCGTACAATGAGCAGTTCTTC. Full variable domain (outside the CDR3, taken from reference TRBV11-2 and TRBJ2-1): EAGVAQSPRYKIIEKRQSVAFWCNPISGHATLYWYQQILGQGPKLLIQFQNNGVVDDSQLPKDRFSAERLKGVDSTLKIQPAKLEDSAVYLCASSSRLAGGPYNEQFFGPGTRLTVL.

The V gene is TRBV5-6, the J gene TRBJ2-4; TRBD2 matches 9 bases. Judging by the DNA end, TRBJ2-7 fits better; the J call may be wrong. CDR3 length: 17 residues. Germline V gene data show CDR1 as SGHDT and CDR2 as YYEEEE. The CDR3 nucleotides read TGTGCCAGCAGCTTGGTGTCCTTGCGGGGGGGATCCTACGAGCAGTACTTC. Protein product: CASSLVSLRGGSYEQYF.

The V and J genes are TRBV20-1 and TRBJ2-5; TRBD2 matches 13 bases. V lost 8 bases to trimming and J lost 11 bases; unmatched junction nucleotides: 14. The germline gives CDR1 DFQATT, CDR2 SNEGSKA (reference sequence). The CDR3 covers 14 residues. This CDR3 is CSQLLAGGPDEQYF. The CDR3 bases are TGCAGTCAACTACTAGCGGGGGGGCCTGATGAGCAGTACTTC.

The CDR3 nucleotides read TGTGCCAGCAGAGAGTACGACAGGGATAATTCACCCCTCCACTTT. Amino acid sequence: CASREYDRDNSPLHF. V and J are TRBV9 and TRBJ1-6; 7 positions match TRBD1. CDR3 size: 15 residues. Trimming took 5 bases from V and 5 from J; bases not matched to a gene: 7. Germline loops: CDR1 SGDLS, CDR2 YYNGEE. The whole variable domain, filled in from reference TRBV9 and TRBJ1-6, reads DSGVTQTPKHLITATGQRVTLRCSPRSGDLSVYWYQQSLDQGLQFLIQYYNGEERAKGNILERFSAQQFPDLHSELNLSSLELGDSALYFCASREYDRDNSPLHFGNGTRLTVT.

The table lists this clonotype with a few counts. The gene calls are TRBV14 and TRBJ2-7, with a possible D match to TRBD1 (6 bases). The DNA matches TRBJ2-5 better at its end, which makes the J call doubtful. CDR1 SGHDN and CDR2 FVKESK come from the germline V gene. The CDR3 totals 12 residues. The CDR3 sequence: CASAWDMETQYF. DNA for the CDR3: TGTGCCAGCGCTTGGGACATGGAGACCCAGTACTTC.

This clonotype was counted between two and nine times. The gene calls are TRBV12-3 or TRBV12-4 and TRBJ2-3; 8 nucleotides match TRBD1. This CDR3 has 17 amino acids. V was pared by 3 bases and J by 0 bases, with 8 bases of the junction left unmatched. The CDR3 sequence: CASSFPGTGASTDTQYF. As DNA, the CDR3 is TGTGCCAGCAGTTTCCCCGGGACAGGCGCCAGCACAGATACGCAGTATTTT.

The V gene is TRBV24-1, the J gene TRBJ2-7; weak D call: TRBD1 (6 bases). Germline loops: CDR1 KGHDR, CDR2 SFDVKD. This CDR3 is built from 13 residues. Between the trimmed V and J ends, which lost 9 bases and 3 bases, there was a span of 14 bases. The CDR3 loop reads CATQGRGRYEQYF. The CDR3 DNA reads TGTGCCACCCAAGGCAGGGGACGCTACGAGCAGTACTTC.

The CDR3, as DNA: TGTGCCACCAGTGATTTGAATCAGCCCCAGCATTTT. Translated, it gives CATSDLNQPQHF. This chain joins TRBV24-1 and TRBJ1-5; D unresolved. Trimming cost V 0 bases and J 4 bases, with 0 bases left between them. The germline V gene encodes CDR1 KGHDR and CDR2 SFDVKD. The CDR3 extends over 12 amino acids.

This clonotype has only a few counts. The DNA for the CDR3 is TGCGCCAGCAGCCAAGTTAGCAGCCAGTTCGCCGGGGCCAACGTCCTGACTTTC. Translation: CASSQVSSQFAGANVLTF. This chain joins TRBV4-1 and TRBJ2-6; no reliable D call. The CDR3 has 18 residues. Germline V gives CDR1 MGHRA, CDR2 YSYEKL. V shed 1 base and J shed 4 bases, with 17 bases lying between them.

The chain employs TRBV4-3 and TRBJ1-5, with D uncertain. CDR1 LGHNA and CDR2 YSLEER come from the germline V gene. V was clipped by 4 bases and J by 2 bases, with 12 bases between them. The CDR3 contains 15 residues. The CDR3 DNA sequence: TGCGCCAGCAGCCCAAGAATAGCGGGCAATCAGCCCCAGCATTTT. The encoded protein is CASSPRIAGNQPQHF.

The CDR3 nucleotides are TGCGCCAGCAGCCAAGATCGGGAGACTAGCGGTTACAATGAGCAGTTCTTC. It translates to CASSQDRETSGYNEQFF. The genes are TRBV4-3 and TRBJ2-1; 9 bases match TRBD2. Germline assignment: CDR1 LGHNA and CDR2 YSLEER. The CDR3 has 17 residues. J was trimmed by 4 bases and V by 0 bases; bases with no gene match: 7.

In DNA form, the CDR3 reads TGTGCCAGCCGGGTTAAGGGCAGCCGTCTAGGTTTCTCCTACAATGAGCAGTTCTTC. This gives the protein CASRVKGSRLGFSYNEQFF. The V and J genes are TRBV21-1 and TRBJ2-1; the listed D gene, TRBD2, was not tested against the DNA. TRBV21-1 is designated a pseudogene. The CDR3 loop spans 19 amino acids.

Comments on this clonotype: Possible read error: a much larger clone is one base away. V usage is TRBV4-3 and J usage is TRBJ2-5; TRBD1 agrees at 8 bases. The CDR3 is 18 residues long. V shed 0 bases and J 11 bases; nucleotides not matched to a gene: 20. Germline loops: CDR1 LGHNA, CDR2 YSLEER. The CDR3 bases are TGCGCCAGCAGCCAAGATCCTGCAGCAGGGGGCACGGGGAATGAGCAGTACTTC. Protein: CASSQDPAAGGTGNEQYF.

In DNA form, the CDR3 reads TGTGCCAGCAGTCCCATCACAGGGGGTGCTAATGAAAAACTGTTTTTT. Its translation is CASSPITGGANEKLFF. V usage is TRBV7-9 and J usage is TRBJ1-4; 8 bases match TRBD1. From germline, CDR1 is SEHNR and CDR2 FQNEAQ (reference sequence). The CDR3 totals 16 residues. J gave up 3 bases and V 6 bases, and 9 bases lay outside the gene matches.

The chain has TRBV20-1 and TRBJ1-2; 7 bases line up with TRBD1. Germline V gives CDR1 DFQATT, CDR2 SNEGSKA (reference sequence). The V and J ends lost 2 bases and 2 bases, in that order; junction bases with no gene match: 2. The CDR3 extends over 13 amino acids. The CDR3 DNA sequence: TGCAGTGCTAGATCGGGACAGAACTATGGCTACACCTTC. Translating gives CSARSGQNYGYTF.

The rearrangement joins TRBV20-1 to TRBJ2-5, with D perhaps TRBD2 (6 bases). Germline loops: CDR1 DFQATT, CDR2 SNEGSKA (reference sequence). The CDR3 length is 13 residues. With 7 bases removed from V and 1 base from J, the gap between germline ends came to 13 bases. Here the CDR3 DNA reads TGCAGTGAACGGCGGGGAAGCCAAGAGACCCAGTACTTC. This translates into CSERRGSQETQYF.

This clonotype was counted between two and nine times. The chain combines TRBV5-1 with TRBJ2-1; a weak D match, TRBD2 (6 bases). This CDR3 comprises 14 residues. The germline CDR1 and CDR2 sequences are SGHRS and YFSETQ. The V and J ends lost 3 bases and 6 bases respectively, with 13 bases between them. This CDR3 is CASSSGGDGNEQFF. CDR3 DNA: TGCGCCAGCAGCTCTGGAGGGGACGGCAATGAGCAGTTCTTC.

This clonotype was found a few times. V gene TRBV7-2 combines with J gene TRBJ1-4; 7 nucleotides line up with TRBD1. This CDR3 has 16 amino acids. The germline gives CDR1 SGHTA, CDR2 FQGNSA. Germline trimming cut 5 bases from V and 4 bases from J; bases unmatched to any gene: 10. The DNA of the CDR3 is TGTGCCAGCAGCCCGCTAGACAGGGTTAATAATGAAAAACTGTTTTTT. It yields the protein CASSPLDRVNNEKLFF.

The DNA of the CDR3 is TGCAGTGCTAAAAATATACCGGGACAGGCACCTTTCCAACAAGGAGGCTACACCTTC. This sequence encodes CSAKNIPGQAPFQQGGYTF. The chain employs TRBV20-1 and TRBJ1-2, with TRBD1 matching over 8 bases. V trimming: 4 bases; J trimming: 8 bases; junction bases outside the gene matches: 27. The germline CDR1 and CDR2 sequences are DFQATT and SNEGSKA (reference sequence). The CDR3 totals 19 residues.

The chain combines TRBV28 with TRBJ1-2; D is perhaps TRBD1 (5 bases). V was trimmed by 5 bases and J by 9 bases, leaving 19 bases between them. Germline CDR1 reads MDHEN; CDR2 reads SYDVKM. The CDR3 is made up of 14 amino acids. The CDR3 loop is CASSLGTQYMRYTF. DNA of the CDR3: TGTGCCAGCAGTCTAGGGACCCAATATATGCGCTACACCTTC.